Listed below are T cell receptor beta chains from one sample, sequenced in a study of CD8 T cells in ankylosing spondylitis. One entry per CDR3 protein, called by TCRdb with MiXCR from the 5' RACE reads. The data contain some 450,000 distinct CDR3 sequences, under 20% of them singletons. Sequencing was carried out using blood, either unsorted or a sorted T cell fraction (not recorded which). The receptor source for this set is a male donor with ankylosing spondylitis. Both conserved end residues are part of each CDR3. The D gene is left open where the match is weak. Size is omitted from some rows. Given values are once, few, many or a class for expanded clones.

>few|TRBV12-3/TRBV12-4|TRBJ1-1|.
TGTGCCAGCACCGTACAGGGAGGCAGTCCCTCTTTCTTT
CASTVQGGSPSFF
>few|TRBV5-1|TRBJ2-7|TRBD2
TGCGCCAGCAGCTATGGACTAGCGGGACCACTACCGTCCTACGAGCAGTACTTC
CASSYGLAGPLPSYEQYF
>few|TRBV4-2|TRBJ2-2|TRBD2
TGTGCCAGCAGCCAAGAAGTGGCGGGAGTTTTCCAGAGCGGGGAGCTGTTTTTT
CASSQEVAGVFQSGELFF
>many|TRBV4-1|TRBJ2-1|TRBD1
TGCGCCAGCAGGCGACAGGGGGATGAGCAGTTCTTC
CASRRQGDEQFF
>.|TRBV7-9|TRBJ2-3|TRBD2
TGTGCCAGCAGCTTAACGGGCGGGGGAGCGGATACGCAGTATTTT
CASSLTGGGADTQYF
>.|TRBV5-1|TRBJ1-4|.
TGCGCCAGCAGCTTGACAGGGACTTCTAATGAAAAACTGTTTTTT
CASSLTGTSNEKLFF
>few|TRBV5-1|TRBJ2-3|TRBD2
TGCGCCAGCAGCTTGGGACGGACTAGCGGGGGTTTACCTAGCACAGATACGCAGTATTTT
CASSLGRTSGGLPSTDTQYF
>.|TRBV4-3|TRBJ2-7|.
TGCGCCAGCAGCCAAGAGAGGGGAGACGGCCTCGAGCAGTACTTC
CASSQERGDGLEQYF
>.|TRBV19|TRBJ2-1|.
TGTGCCAGTAGTATCCAGTTTTCTGAGCAGTTCTTC
CASSIQFSEQFF
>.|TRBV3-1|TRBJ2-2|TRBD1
TGTGCCAGCAGCCCATTAGGTGGGACAGGGGGCAACACCGGGGAGCTGTTTTTT
CASSPLGGTGGNTGELFF
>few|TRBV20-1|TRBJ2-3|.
TGCAGTGCCGGGGGCCTTGGGGCAGATACGCAGTATTTT
CSAGGLGADTQYF
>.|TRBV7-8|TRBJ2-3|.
TGTGCCAGCAGCCAACAGGGTTTGGAGACAGATACGCAGTATTTT
CASSQQGLETDTQYF
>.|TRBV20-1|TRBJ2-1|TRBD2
TGCAGTGCTAGAGACCCCGGGGTAGCGGGAGGACATGAGCAGTTCTTC
CSARDPGVAGGHEQFF
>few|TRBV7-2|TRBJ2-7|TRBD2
TGTGCCAGCAGCTTGGGTGGGGCTAGCGGTGCCTACGAGCAGTACTTC
CASSLGGASGAYEQYF
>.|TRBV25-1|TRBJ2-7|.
TGTGCCAGCAGTGCAATTGGCAGGGCATCCTACGAGCAGTACTTC
CASSAIGRASYEQYF
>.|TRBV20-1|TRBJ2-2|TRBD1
TGCAGTGCTAGAAGACAGGGGAGAAACACCGGGGAGCTGTTTTTT
CSARRQGRNTGELFF
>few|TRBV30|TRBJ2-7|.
TGTGCCTGGAGTGTACTGGGCTACGAGCAGTACTTC
CAWSVLGYEQYF
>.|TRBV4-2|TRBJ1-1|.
TGTGCCAGCAGCCTCCCAAGGGGGGCCGTACGGCTGAACACTGAAGCTTTCTTT
CASSLPRGAVRLNTEAFF
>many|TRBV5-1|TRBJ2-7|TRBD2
TGCGCCAGCAGCGAAGCCCTAGCGGCAGCATCCTACGAGCAGTACTTC
CASSEALAAASYEQYF
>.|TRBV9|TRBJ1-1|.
TGTGCCAGCAGCGAAAGCGGGGGCGGACGCAAGGACACTGAAGCTTTCTTT
CASSESGGGRKDTEAFF
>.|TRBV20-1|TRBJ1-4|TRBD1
TGCAGTGCTACGAAAGGGGGCTGGGCAACTAATGAAAAACTGTTTTTT
CSATKGGWATNEKLFF
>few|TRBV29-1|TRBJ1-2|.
TGCAGCGTTGAAGATCCCAGGGACTATGGCTACACCTTC
CSVEDPRDYGYTF
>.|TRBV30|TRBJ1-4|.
TGTGCCTGGAGTGGGATTATAAGTGAAAAACTGTTTTTT
CAWSGIISEKLFF
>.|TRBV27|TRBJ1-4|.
TGTGCCAGCAGCAGAACACCTCGGACAGCTAACAATGAAAAACTGTTTTTT
CASSRTPRTANNEKLFF
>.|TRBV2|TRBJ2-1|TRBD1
TGTGCCAGCAGCTACAGCATACCGGGACAGGGGACCTACAATGAGCAGTTCTTC
CASSYSIPGQGTYNEQFF
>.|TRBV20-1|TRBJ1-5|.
TGCAGTGCTAGAGCCTTCCTAGATCAGCCCCAGCATTTT
CSARAFLDQPQHF
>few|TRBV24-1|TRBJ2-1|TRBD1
TGTGCCACCAGTGACCCACGGACAGGGATCCGCAATGAGCAGTTCTTC
CATSDPRTGIRNEQFF
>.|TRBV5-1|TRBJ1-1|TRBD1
TGCGCCAGCAGCTTGGTAGGTAGGGGGCAGGGCGCGGCTTTCTTT
CASSLVGRGQGAAFF
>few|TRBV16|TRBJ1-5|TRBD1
TGTGCCAGCAGCCCCCCCGGGACAGGGCAACGTCAGCCCCAGCATTTT
CASSPPGTGQRQPQHF
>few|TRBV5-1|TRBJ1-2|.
TGCGCCAGCAGAACTAACAGGGACGGCTACACCTTC
CASRTNRDGYTF
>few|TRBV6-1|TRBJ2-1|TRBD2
TGTGCCAGCAGCCGAAAGCGGGGGGCCCCCGGTGAGCAGTTCTTC
CASSRKRGAPGEQFF
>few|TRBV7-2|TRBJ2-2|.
TGTGCCAGCAGCTTACTTGGCAGGACAAACACCGGGGAGCTGTTTTTT
CASSLLGRTNTGELFF
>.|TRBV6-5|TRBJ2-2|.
TGTGCCAGCAGTTACGACAGCAGGGCTACCGGGGAGCTGTTTTTT
CASSYDSRATGELFF
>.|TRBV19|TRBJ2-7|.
TGTGCCAGTAGTACGTCTCTCGGGAGAGCCTACGAGCAGTACTTC
CASSTSLGRAYEQYF
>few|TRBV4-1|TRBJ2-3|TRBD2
TGCGCCAGCAGCCTCAGGTCCGACGGGGGGGGGACAGATACGCAGTATTTT
CASSLRSDGGGTDTQYF
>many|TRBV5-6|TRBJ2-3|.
TGTGCCAGCAGCCTCCTCGGGCCCTATGACGCCGATACGCAGTATTTT
CASSLLGPYDADTQYF
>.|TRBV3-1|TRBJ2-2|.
TGTGCCAGCAGCCAAGTAGCCACCGGGGAGCTGTTTTTT
CASSQVATGELFF
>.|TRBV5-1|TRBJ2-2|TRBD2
TGCGCCAGCAGCCTAGGACTAGCGGGAGGCGGCACCGGGGAGCTGTTTTTT
CASSLGLAGGGTGELFF